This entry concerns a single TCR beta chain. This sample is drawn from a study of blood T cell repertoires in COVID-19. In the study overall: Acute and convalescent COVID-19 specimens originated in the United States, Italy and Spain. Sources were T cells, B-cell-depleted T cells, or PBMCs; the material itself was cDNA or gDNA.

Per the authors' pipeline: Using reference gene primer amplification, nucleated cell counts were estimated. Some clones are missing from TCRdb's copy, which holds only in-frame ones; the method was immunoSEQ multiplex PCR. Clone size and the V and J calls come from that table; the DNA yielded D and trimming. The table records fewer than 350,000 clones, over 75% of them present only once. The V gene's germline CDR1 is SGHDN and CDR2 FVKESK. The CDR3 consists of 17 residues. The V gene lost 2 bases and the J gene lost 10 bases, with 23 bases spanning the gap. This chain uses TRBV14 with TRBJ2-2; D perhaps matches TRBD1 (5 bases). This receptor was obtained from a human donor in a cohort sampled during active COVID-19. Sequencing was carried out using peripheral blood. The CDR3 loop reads CASSQILTEPWDEELFF. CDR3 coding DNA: TGTGCCAGCAGCCAAATCCTGACAGAACCTTGGGATGAGGAGCTGTTTTTT. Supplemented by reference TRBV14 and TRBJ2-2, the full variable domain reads EAGVTQFPSHSVIEKGQTVTLRCDPISGHDNLYWYRRVMGKEIKFLLHFVKESKQDESGMPNNRFLAERTGGTYSTLKVQPAELEDSGVYFCASSQILTEPWDEELFFGEGSRLTVL.